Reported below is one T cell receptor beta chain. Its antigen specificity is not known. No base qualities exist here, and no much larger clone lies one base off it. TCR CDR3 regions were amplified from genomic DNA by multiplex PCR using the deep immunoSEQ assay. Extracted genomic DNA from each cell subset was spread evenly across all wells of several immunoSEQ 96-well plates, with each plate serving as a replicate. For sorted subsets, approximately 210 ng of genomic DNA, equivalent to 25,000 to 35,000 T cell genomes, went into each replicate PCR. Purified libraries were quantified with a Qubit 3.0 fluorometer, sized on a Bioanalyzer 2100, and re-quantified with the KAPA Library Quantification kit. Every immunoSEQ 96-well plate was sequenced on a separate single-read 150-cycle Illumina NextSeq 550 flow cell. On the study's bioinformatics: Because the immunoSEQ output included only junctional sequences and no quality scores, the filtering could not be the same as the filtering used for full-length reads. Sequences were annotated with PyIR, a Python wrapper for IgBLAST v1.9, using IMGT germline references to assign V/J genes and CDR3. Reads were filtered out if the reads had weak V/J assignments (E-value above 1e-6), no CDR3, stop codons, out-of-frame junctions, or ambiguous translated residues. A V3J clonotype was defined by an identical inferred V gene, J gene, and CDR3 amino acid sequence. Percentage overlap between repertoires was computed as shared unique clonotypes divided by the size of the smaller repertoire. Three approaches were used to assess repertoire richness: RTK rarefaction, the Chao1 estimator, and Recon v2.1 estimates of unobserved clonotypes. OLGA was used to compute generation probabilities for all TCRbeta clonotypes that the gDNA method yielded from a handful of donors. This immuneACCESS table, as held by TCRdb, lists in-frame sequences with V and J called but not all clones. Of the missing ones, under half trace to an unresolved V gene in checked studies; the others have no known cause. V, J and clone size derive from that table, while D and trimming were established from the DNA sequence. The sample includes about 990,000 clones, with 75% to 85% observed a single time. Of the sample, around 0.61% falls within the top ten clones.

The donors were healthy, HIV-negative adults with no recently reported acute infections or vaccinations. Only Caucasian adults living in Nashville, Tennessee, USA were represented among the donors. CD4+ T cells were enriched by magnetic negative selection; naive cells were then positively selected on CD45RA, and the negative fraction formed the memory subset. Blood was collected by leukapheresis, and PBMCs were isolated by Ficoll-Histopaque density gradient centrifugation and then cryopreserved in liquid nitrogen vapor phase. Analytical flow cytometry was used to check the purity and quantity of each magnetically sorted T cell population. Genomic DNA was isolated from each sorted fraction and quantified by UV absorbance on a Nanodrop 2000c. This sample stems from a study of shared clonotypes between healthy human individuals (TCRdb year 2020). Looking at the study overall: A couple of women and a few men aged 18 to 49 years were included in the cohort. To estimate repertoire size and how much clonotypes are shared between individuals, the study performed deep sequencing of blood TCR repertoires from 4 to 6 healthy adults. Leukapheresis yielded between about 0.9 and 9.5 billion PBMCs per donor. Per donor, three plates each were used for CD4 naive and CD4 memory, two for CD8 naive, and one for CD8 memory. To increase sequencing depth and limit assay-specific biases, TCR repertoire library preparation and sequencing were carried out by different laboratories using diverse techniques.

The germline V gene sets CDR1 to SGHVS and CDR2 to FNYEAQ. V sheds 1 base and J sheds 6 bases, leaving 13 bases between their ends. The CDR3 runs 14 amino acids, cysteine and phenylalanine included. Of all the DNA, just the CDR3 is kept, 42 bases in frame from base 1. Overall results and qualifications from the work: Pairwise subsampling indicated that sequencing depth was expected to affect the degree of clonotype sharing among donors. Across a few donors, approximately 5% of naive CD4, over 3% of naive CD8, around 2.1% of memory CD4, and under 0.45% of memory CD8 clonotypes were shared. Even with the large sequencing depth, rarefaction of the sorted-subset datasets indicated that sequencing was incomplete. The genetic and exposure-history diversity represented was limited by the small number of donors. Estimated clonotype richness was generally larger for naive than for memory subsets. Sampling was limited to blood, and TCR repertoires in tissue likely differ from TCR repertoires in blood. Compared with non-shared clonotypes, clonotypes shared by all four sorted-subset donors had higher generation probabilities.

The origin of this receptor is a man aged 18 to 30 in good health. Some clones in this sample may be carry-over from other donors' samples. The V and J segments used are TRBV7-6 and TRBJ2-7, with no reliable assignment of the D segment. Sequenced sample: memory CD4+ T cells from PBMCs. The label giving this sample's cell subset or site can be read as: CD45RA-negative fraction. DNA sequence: TGTGCCAGCAGCTTAGACGGCAGATCTCGCGAGCAGTACTTC. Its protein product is CASSLDGRSREQYF.